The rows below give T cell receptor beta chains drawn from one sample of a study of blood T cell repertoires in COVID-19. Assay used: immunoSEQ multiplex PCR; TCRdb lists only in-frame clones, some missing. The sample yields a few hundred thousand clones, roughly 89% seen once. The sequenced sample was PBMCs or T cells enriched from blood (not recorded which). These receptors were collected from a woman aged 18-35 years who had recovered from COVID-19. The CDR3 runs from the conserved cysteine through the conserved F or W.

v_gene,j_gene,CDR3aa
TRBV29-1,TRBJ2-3,CSASYRVDTQYF
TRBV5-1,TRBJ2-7,CASSPELAGAYEQYF
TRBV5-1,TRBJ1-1,CASSLAPGRDTEAFF
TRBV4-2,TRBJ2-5,CASSLNSIAQETQYF
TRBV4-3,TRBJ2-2,CASSPGVPLTNTGELFF
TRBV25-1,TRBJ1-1,CASSEPGQGDTEAFF
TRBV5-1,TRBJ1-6,CASSYRQNNSPLHF
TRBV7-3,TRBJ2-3,CASSSPGRESTDTQYF
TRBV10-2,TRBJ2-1,CASRDNRDNEQFF
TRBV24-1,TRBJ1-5,CATSAGQISNQPQHF
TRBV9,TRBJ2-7,CASSVSGQGYEQYF
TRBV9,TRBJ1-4,CASSLGQAEKLFF
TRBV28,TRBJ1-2,CASSPTGRSFWGYTF
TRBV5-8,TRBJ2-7,CASSRLLGGYEQYF
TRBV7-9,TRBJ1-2,CASSFWTGANYGYTF
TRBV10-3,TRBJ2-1,CAIRGLTGTGGYNEQFF
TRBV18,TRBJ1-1,CASSPPGQGAMDTEAFF
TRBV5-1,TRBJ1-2,CARTGDDGYTF
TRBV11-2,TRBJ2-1,CASSLGRGSVSSYNEQFF
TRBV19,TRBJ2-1,CASSITGGYNEQFF
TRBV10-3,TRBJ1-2,CAISDVDTIYGYTF
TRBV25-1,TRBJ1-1,CASSTHETGLNTEAFF
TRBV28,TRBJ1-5,CASSPPGEEQPQHF
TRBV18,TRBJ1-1,CASSPRDGEGGLNTEAFF
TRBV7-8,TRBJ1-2,CASSLGHLNYGYTF
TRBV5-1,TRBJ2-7,CASRYGRGIVREQYF
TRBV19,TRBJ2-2,CASSMGLAGGRTGELFF
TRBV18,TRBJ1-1,CASSLTQGEAFF
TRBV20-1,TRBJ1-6,CSAAGGTLHF